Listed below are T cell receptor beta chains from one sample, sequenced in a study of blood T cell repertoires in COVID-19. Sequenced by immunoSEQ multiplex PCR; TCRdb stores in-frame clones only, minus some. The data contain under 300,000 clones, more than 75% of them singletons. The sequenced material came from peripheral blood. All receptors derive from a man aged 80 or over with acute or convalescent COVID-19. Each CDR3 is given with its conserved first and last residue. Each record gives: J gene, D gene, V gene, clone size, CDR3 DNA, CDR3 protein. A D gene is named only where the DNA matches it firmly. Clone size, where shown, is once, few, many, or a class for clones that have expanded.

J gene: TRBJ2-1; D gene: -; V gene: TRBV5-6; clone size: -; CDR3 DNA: TGTGCCAGCAGCTTGGGACAGTTCATTGGATCCTACAATGAGCAGTTCTTC; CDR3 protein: CASSLGQFIGSYNEQFF
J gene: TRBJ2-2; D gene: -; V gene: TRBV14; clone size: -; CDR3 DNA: TGTGCCAGCAGCCAAGATCCGGGAATCGGGGAGCTGTTTTTT; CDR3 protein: CASSQDPGIGELFF
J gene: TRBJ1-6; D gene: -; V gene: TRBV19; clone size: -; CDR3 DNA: TGTGCCAGTAGTCCCCGCGAACAGGGAATGGGCAATTCACCCCTCCACTTT; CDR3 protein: CASSPREQGMGNSPLHF
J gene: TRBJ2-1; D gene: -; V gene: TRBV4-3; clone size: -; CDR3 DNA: TGCGCCAGCAGCCAAGATATCGTCCGGGGTGAGCAGTTCTTC; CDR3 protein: CASSQDIVRGEQFF
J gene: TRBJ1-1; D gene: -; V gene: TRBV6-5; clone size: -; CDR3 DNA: TGTGCCAGCAGTCCAGGGGACGGAGGCACTGAAGCTTTCTTT; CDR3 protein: CASSPGDGGTEAFF
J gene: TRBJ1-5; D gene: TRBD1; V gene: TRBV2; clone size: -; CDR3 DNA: TGTGCCAGCAGTCCCGACAGGGGGCAACAGCCCCAGCATTTT; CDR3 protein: CASSPDRGQQPQHF
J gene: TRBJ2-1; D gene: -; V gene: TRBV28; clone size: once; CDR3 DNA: TGTGCCAGCAGCGGGAGTGGGTGGACCCCACCGGAGCAGTTCTTC; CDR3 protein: CASSGSGWTPPEQFF
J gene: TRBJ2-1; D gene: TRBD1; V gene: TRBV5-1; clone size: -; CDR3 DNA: TGCGCCAGTATCCGGGACAGCTATCAAAATGAGCAGTTCTTC; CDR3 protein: CASIRDSYQNEQFF
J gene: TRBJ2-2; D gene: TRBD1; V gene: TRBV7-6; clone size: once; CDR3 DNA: TGTGCCAGCAGACGGGACAGGGGAAGGGTCGGGGAGCTGTTTTTT; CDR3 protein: CASRRDRGRVGELFF
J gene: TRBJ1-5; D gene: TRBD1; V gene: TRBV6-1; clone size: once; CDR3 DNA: TGTGCCAGCAGTGGGGGGACAGGGGGTAGCAATCAGCCCCAGCATTTT; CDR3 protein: CASSGGTGGSNQPQHF
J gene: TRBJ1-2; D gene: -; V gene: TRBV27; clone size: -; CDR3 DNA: TGTGCCAGCAGTACCGGGGGCTATGGCTACACCTTC; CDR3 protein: CASSTGGYGYTF
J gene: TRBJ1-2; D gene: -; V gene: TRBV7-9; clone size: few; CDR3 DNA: TGTGCCAGCAGCTTTGGCAGGGAGGTAGCTGGCTACACCTTC; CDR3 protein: CASSFGREVAGYTF
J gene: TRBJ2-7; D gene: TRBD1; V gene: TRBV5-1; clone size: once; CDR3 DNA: TGCGCCAGCAGTTCCGGAGAGGGGGCCCCTTACGAGCAGTACTTC; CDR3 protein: CASSSGEGAPYEQYF
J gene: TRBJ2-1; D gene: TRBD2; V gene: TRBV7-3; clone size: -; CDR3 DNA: TGTGCCAGCAGCTTAAAGGGAGGGCCGGGACTAGCGGGACGTGAGCAGTTCTTC; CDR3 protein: CASSLKGGPGLAGREQFF
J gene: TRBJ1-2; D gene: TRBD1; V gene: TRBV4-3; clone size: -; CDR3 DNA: TGCGCCAGCAGCCAAGATGGGGGCCAGGGGGCTGGCTACACCTTC; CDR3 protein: CASSQDGGQGAGYTF
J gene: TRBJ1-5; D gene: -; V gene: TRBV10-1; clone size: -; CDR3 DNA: TGCGCCAGCAGTTCAGGGGATTATCAGCCCCAGCATTTT; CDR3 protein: CASSSGDYQPQHF
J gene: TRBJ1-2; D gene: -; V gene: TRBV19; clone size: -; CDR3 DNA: TGTGCCAGTAACTCCGGGGGGGAGGGCTACACCTTC; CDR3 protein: CASNSGGEGYTF
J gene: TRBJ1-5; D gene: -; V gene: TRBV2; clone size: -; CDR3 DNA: TGTGCCAGCACCGAGAGGGCTTATAGCAATCAGCCCCAGCATTTT; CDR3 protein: CASTERAYSNQPQHF
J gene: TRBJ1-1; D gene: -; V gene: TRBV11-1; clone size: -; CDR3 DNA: TGTGCCAGCAGCTCGGCGGGGGGGGGAGGAACTGAAGCTTTCTTT; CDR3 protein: CASSSAGGGGTEAFF
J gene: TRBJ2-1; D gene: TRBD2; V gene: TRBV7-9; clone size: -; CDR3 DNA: TGTGCCAGCAGCTTAAAGCGGGAGGGCCTTGGTGAGCAGTTCTTC; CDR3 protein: CASSLKREGLGEQFF
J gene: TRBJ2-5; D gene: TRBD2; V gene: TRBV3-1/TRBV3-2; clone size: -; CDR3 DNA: TGTGCCAGCAGCCCTAGCGGGGGGGCAAAGACCCAGTACTTC; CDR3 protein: CASSPSGGAKTQYF